This T cell receptor (beta chain) came from a study of T cell changes during pregnancy in multiple sclerosis. The CDR3 covers 15 residues. V was trimmed by 6 bases and J by 1 base, leaving 10 bases between them. The V gene's germline CDR1 is SNHLY and CDR2 FYNNEI. Data came from immunoSEQ multiplex PCR; TCRdb stores just in-frame clones and leaves some out. The data contain around 43,000 clones, 75% to 90% of them seen just once; the ten biggest clones take up 1.2%. This clone has only a few counts. This chain joins TRBV2 and TRBJ2-6; a possible D gene is TRBD2 (5 bases). This sample comprised CD4+ T cells from peripheral blood mononuclear cells, obtained in the first trimester of pregnancy. The sequence came from a female donor with multiple sclerosis, enrolled in a pregnancy study. The CDR3 protein is CASRISVSGANVLTF. The CDR3 nucleotides read TGTGCCAGCAGAATTAGCGTTTCTGGGGCCAACGTCCTGACTTTC.